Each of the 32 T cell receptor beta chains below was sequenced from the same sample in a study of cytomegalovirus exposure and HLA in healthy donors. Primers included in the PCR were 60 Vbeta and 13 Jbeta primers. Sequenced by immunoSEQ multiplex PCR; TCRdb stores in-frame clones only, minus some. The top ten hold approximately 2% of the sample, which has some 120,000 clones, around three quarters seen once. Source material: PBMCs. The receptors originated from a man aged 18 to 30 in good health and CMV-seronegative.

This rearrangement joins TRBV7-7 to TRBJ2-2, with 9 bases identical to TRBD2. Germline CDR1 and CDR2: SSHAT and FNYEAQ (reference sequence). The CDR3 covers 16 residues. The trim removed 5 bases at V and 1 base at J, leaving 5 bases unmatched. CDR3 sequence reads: CASSQAGGLNTGELFF. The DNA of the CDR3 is TGTGCCAGCAGCCAAGCGGGGGGTTTGAACACCGGGGAGCTGTTTTTT.

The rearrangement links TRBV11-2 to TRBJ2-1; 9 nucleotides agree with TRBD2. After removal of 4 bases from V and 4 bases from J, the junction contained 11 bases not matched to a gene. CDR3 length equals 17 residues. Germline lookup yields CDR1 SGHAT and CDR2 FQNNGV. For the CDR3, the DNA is TGTGCCAGCAGCTCACTCCTTAGCGGGAGACCGTACAATGAGCAGTTCTTC. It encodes CASSSLLSGRPYNEQFF.

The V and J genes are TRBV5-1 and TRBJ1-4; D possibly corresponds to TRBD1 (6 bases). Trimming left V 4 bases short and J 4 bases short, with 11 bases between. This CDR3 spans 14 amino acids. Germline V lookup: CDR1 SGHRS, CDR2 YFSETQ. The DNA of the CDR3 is TGCGCCAGCAGCGTCAGGGGAGATAATGAAAAACTGTTTTTT. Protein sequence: CASSVRGDNEKLFF.

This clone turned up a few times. In nucleotides, the CDR3 is TGCGCCAGCAGCTTAGGGAGGGGCACAGATACGCAGTATTTT. Protein product: CASSLGRGTDTQYF. The genes are TRBV5-1 and TRBJ2-3, with 7 bases lining up with TRBD2. The germline CDR1 and CDR2 sequences are SGHRS and YFSETQ. This CDR3 spans 14 amino acids. V lost 2 bases and J lost 1; bases outside the gene matches: 1.

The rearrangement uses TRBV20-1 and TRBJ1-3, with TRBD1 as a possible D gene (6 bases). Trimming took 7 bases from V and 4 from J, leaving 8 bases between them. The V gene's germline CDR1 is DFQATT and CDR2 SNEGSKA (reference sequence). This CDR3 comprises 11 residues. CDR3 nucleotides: TGCAGTGTGGACAGCGGAAACACCATATATTTT. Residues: CSVDSGNTIYF.

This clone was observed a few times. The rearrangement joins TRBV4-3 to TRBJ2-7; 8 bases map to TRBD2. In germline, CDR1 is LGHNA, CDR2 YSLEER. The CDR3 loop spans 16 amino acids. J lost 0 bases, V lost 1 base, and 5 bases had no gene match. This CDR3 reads CASSQGAGGGSYEQYF. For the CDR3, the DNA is TGCGCCAGCAGCCAAGGGGCGGGGGGCGGCTCCTACGAGCAGTACTTC.

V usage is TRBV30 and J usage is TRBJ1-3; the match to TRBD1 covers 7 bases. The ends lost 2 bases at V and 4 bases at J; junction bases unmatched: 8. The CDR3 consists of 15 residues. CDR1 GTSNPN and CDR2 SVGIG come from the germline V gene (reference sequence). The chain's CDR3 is CAWSRDSNIGNTIYF. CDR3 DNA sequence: TGTGCCTGGAGTAGGGACAGTAATATCGGAAACACCATATATTTT.

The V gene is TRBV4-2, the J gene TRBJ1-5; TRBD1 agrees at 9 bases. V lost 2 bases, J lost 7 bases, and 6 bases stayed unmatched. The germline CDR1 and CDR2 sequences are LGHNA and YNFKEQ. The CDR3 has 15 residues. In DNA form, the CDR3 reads TGTGCCAGCAGCCAACTCGGGACAGGGAGCCAGCCCCAGCATTTT. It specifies CASSQLGTGSQPQHF.

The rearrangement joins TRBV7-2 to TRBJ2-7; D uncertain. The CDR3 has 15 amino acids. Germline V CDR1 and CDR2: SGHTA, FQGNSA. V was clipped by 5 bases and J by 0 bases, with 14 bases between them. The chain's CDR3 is CASSPRLISSYEQYF. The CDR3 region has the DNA TGTGCCAGCAGCCCGCGACTTATTTCCTCCTACGAGCAGTACTTC.

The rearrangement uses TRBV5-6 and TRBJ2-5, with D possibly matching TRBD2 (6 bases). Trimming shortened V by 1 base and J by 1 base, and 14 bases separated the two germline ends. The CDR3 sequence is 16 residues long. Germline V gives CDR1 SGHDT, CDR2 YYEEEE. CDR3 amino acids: CASSLKTSPLQETQYF. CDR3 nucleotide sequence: TGTGCCAGCAGCTTGAAAACTAGCCCACTCCAAGAGACCCAGTACTTC.

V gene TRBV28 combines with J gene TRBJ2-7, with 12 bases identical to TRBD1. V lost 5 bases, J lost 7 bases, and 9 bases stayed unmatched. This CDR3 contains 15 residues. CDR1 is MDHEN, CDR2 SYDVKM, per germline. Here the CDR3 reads CASSVPGQGAREQYF. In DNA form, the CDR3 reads TGTGCCAGCAGTGTACCGGGACAGGGGGCGCGGGAGCAGTACTTC.

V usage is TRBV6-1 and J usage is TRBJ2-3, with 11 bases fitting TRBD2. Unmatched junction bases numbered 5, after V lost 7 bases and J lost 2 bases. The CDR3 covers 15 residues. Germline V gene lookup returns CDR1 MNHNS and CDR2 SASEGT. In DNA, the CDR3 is TGTGCCAGCATTTCTAGCGGGAGGTTCACAGATACGCAGTATTTT. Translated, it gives CASISSGRFTDTQYF.

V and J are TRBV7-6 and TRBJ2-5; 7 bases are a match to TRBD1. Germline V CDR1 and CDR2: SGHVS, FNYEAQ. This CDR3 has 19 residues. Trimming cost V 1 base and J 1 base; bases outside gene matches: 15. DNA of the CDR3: TGTGCCAGCAGCTTAGGCAGACAGGGCCTGGGGCAAAGCCAAGAGACCCAGTACTTC. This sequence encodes CASSLGRQGLGQSQETQYF.

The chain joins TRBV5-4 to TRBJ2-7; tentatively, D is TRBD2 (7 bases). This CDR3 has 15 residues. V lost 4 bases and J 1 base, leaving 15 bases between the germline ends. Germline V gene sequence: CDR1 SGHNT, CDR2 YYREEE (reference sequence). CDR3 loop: CASSRGGEKSYEQYF. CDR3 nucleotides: TGTGCCAGCAGCAGAGGGGGGGAGAAATCCTACGAGCAGTACTTC.

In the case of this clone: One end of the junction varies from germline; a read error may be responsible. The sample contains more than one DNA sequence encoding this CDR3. CDR3 nucleotide sequence: TGTGCCAGCAGCTTGGGACAGGGGAGCAATCAGCCCCAGCATTTT. It codes for CASSLGQGSNQPQHF. The rearrangement links TRBV5-1 to TRBJ1-5, with 10 bases matching TRBD1. CDR1 is SGHRS and CDR2 is YFSETQ in the germline V gene. The CDR3 consists of 15 residues.

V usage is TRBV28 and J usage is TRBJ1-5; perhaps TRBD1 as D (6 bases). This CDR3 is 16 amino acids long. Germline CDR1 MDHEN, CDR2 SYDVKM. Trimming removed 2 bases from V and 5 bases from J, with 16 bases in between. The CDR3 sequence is CASSLTRRGGDQPQHF. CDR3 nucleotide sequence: TGTGCCAGCAGTTTAACTCGTCGGGGGGGCGATCAGCCCCAGCATTTT.

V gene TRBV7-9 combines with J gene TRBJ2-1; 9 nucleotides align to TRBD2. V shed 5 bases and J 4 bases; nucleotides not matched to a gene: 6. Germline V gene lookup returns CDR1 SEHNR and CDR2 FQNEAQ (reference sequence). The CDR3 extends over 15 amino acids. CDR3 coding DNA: TGTGCCAGCAGCCAGGCTAGCGGGGTATACAATGAGCAGTTCTTC. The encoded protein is CASSQASGVYNEQFF.

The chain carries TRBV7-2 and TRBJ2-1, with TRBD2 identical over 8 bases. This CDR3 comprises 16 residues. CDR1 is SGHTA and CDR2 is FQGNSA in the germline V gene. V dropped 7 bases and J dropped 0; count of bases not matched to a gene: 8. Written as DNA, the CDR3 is TGTGCCAGCAATCGACTAGCGATAGGCTCCTACAATGAGCAGTTCTTC. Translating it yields CASNRLAIGSYNEQFF. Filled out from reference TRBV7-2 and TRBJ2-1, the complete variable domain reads GAGVSQSPSNKVTEKGKDVELRCDPISGHTALYWYRQSLGQGLEFLIYFQGNSAPDKSGLPSDRFSAERTGGSVSTLTIQRTQQEDSAVYLCASNRLAIGSYNEQFFGPGTRLTVL.

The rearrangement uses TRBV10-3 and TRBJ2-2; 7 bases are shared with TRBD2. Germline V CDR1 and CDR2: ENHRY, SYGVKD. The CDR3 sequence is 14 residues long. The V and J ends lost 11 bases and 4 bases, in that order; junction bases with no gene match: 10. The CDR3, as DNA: TGTGCCGTGGGGGGGATTGGAGGCACCGGGGAGCTGTTTTTT. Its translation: CAVGGIGGTGELFF.

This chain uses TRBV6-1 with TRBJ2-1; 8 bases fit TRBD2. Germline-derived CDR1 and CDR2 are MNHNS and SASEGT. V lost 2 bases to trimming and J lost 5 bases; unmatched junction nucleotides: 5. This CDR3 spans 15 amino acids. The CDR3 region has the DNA TGTGCCAGCAGTGAAAGCGGGAGTCCCCACAATGAGCAGTTCTTC. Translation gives CASSESGSPHNEQFF.

This CDR3 is CASTIGGGVYGYTF. In DNA form, the CDR3 reads TGTGCCAGCACCATAGGTGGGGGGGTCTATGGCTACACCTTC. The chain recombines TRBV6-5 with TRBJ1-2; a possible D gene is TRBD1 (5 bases). The germline gives CDR1 MNHEY, CDR2 SVGAGI. The CDR3 runs 14 residues. The ends were cut back, 7 bases at V and 4 bases at J, with 16 bases in the middle.

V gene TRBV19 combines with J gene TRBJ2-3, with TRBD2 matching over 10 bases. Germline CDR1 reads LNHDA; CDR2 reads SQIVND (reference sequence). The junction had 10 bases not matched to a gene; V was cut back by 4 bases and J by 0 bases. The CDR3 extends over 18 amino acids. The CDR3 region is CASSTAIAGGPSTDTQYF. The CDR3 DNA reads TGTGCCAGTAGTACCGCAATAGCGGGAGGACCTAGCACAGATACGCAGTATTTT.

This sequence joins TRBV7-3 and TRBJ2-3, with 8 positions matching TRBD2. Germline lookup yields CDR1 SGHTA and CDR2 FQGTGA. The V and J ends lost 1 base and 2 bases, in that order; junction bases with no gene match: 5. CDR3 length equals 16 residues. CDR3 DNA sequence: TGTGCCAGCAGCTTAATAGCGGGGACACCCACAGATACGCAGTATTTT. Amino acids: CASSLIAGTPTDTQYF.

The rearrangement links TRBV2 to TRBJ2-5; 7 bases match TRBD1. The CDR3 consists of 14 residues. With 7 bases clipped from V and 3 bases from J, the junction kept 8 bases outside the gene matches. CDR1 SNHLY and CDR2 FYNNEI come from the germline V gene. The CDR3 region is CASKRDSSEETQYF. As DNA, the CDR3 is TGTGCCAGCAAACGGGACAGTTCGGAAGAGACCCAGTACTTC.

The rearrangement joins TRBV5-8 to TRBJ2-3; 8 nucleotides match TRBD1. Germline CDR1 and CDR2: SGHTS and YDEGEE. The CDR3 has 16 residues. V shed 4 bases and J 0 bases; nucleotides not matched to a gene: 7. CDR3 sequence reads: CASSPDRGASTDTQYF. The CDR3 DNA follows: TGTGCCAGCAGCCCCGACAGGGGAGCCAGCACAGATACGCAGTATTTT. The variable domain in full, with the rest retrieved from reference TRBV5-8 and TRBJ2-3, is EAGVTQSPTHLIKTRGQQATLRCSPISGHTSVYWYQQALGLGLQFLLWYDEGEERNRGNFPPRFSGRQFPNYSSELNVNALELEDSALYLCASSPDRGASTDTQYFGPGTRLTVL.

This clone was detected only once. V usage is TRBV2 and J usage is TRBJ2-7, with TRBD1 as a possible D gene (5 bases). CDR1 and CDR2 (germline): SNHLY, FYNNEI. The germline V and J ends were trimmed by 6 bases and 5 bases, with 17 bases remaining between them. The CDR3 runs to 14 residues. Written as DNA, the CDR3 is TGTGCCAGCAGCCGCAGATCGACAGCGAACGAGCAGTACGTC. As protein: CASSRRSTANEQYV.

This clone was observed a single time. The CDR3 DNA is TGTGCCAGCAGACGGACAGGAAGACTCACAGATACGCAGTATTTT. It translates to CASRRTGRLTDTQYF. V is TRBV6-5 and J is TRBJ2-3; 7 nucleotides line up with TRBD1. The CDR3 covers 15 residues. The J segment lost 2 bases and the V segment lost 6 bases, leaving 8 bases of the junction unmatched. Germline CDR1 reads MNHEY; CDR2 reads SVGAGI.

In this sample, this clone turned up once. This CDR3 reads CASSKWRGDRRPLSNQPQHF. The DNA for the CDR3 is TGTGCCAGCAGCAAATGGAGGGGGGACAGGCGCCCCCTTAGCAATCAGCCCCAGCATTTT. The chain couples TRBV21-1 to TRBJ1-5; the table gives TRBD1 as D, unverified against the DNA. TRBV21-1 is an annotated pseudogene. CDR3 length: 20 amino acids.

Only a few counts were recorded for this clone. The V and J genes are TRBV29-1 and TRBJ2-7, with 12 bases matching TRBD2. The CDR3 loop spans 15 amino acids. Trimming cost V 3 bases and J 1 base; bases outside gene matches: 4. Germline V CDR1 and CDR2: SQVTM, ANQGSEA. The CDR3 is CSVEGLAGPSYEQYF. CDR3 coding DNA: TGCAGCGTTGAGGGACTAGCGGGTCCGTCCTACGAGCAGTACTTC.

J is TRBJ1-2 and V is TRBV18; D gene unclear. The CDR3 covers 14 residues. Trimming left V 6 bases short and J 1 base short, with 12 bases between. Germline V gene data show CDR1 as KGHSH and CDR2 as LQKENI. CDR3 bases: TGTGCCAGCTCCACTGGAGACCATAACTATGGCTACACCTTC. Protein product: CASSTGDHNYGYTF.

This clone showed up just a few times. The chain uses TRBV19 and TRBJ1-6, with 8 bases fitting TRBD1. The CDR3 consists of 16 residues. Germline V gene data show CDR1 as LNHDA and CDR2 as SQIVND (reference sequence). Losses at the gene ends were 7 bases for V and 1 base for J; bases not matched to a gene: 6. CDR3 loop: CASNTDRGSYNSPLHF. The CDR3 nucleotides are TGTGCCAGTAACACCGACAGGGGTTCCTATAATTCACCCCTCCACTTT. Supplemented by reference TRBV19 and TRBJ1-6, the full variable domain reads DGGITQSPKYLFRKEGQNVTLSCEQNLNHDAMYWYRQDPGQGLRLIYYSQIVNDFQKGDIAEGYSVSREKKESFPLTVTSAQKNPTAFYLCASNTDRGSYNSPLHFGNGTRLTVT.

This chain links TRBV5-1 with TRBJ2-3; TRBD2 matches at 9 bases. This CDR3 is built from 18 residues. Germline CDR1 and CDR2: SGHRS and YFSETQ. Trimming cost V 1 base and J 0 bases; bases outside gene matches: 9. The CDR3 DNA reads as TGCGCCAGCAGCTTGTTGGGCGGGAGGGGTCTGAGCACAGATACGCAGTATTTT. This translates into CASSLLGGRGLSTDTQYF.